This entry describes one TCR beta chain. Its antigen is not identified. Autoimmune disease history or systemic immunosuppression disqualified patients. Peripheral blood came from all dose cohorts at three timepoints. The data originate from a study of OX40 agonist ivuxolimab in advanced cancers. Study results and caveats: Expanded clones tended on average to be more numerous among CD8+ T cells than CD4+.

Some clones are missing from TCRdb's copy, which holds only in-frame ones; the method was immunoSEQ multiplex PCR. The profile shows about 110,000 clones, roughly 89% of them singletons. J was trimmed by 3 bases and V by 7 bases; bases with no gene match: 8. Germline CDR1 reads MNHNS; CDR2 reads SASEGT. The CDR3 runs 15 residues. This TCR was sampled from an adult with an advanced solid tumor such as melanoma, head and neck, liver or kidney cancer. This chain connects TRBV6-1 to TRBJ2-1, with TRBD2 matching over 8 bases. Sequenced material: CD4+ or CD8+ T cells sorted from blood, taken in a trial of the OX40 agonist ivuxolimab. CDR3 nucleotide sequence: TGTGCCAGCAACCGGAGGCGGGAGGACTACAATGAGCAGTTCTTC. It codes for CASNRRREDYNEQFF.